A single sample gave rise to the 17 T cell receptor beta chains below, sequenced in a study of blood T cell repertoires in COVID-19. Profiling relied on immunoSEQ multiplex PCR, and the TCRdb table lists in-frame clones only, not all of them. The data hold 40,000 to 60,000 clones, with 70% to 90% observed a single time. Sequenced sample: peripheral blood. These receptors originate from a woman aged 55-70 years with acute or convalescent COVID-19.

The rearrangement links TRBV6-5 to TRBJ2-7; a weak D match, TRBD1 (7 bases). The CDR3 extends over 15 amino acids. CDR1 and CDR2 (germline): MNHEY, SVGAGI. V shed 2 bases and J shed 3 bases, with 14 bases lying between them. CDR3 sequence: CASSYAGTADYEQYF. The CDR3 bases are TGTGCCAGCAGTTACGCGGGGACAGCTGACTACGAGCAGTACTTC.

This clone was picked up one time. V and J are TRBV18 and TRBJ1-2; 8 nucleotides match TRBD1. Germline CDR1 KGHSH, CDR2 LQKENI. CDR3 length equals 15 residues. The J segment lost 5 bases and the V segment lost 3 bases, leaving 8 bases of the junction unmatched. The CDR3 is CASSPPPGTGYGYTF. The CDR3 DNA follows: TGTGCCAGCTCACCCCCCCCCGGGACAGGATATGGCTACACCTTC.

This clone was seen only once. The rearrangement links TRBV27 to TRBJ1-2; 7 bases are a match to TRBD1. The germline V gene encodes CDR1 MNHEY and CDR2 SMNVEV (reference sequence). The CDR3 is 14 residues long. V lost 5 bases to trimming and J lost 3 bases; unmatched junction nucleotides: 6. The CDR3 protein is CASSETRGDYGYTF. In DNA form, the CDR3 reads TGTGCCAGCAGTGAGACCAGGGGGGACTATGGCTACACCTTC.

V gene TRBV4-3 combines with J gene TRBJ2-7; possible D gene TRBD2, 5 bases. The CDR3 sequence is 15 residues long. Germline lookup yields CDR1 LGHNA and CDR2 YSLEER. V was cut by 0 bases and J by 6 bases, with 15 bases left in between. The CDR3 DNA reads as TGCGCCAGCAGCCAAGATTTTGGTAGCGAGGCCGAGCAGTACTTC. Translating it yields CASSQDFGSEAEQYF.

The chain couples TRBV28 to TRBJ2-3; 9 bases are a match to TRBD2. The CDR3 spans 14 residues. Losses at the gene ends were 4 bases for V and 4 bases for J; bases not matched to a gene: 3. CDR1 and CDR2 from the germline V gene are MDHEN and SYDVKM. The CDR3 nucleotides read TGTGCCAGCAGTTATAGCGGGAGATCAGATACGCAGTATTTT. Translated: CASSYSGRSDTQYF.

J is TRBJ1-1 and V is TRBV9; D gene uncertain. This CDR3 contains 18 residues. The V gene's germline CDR1 is SGDLS and CDR2 YYNGEE. V lost 3 bases and J lost 3, with 24 bases in between. The CDR3: CASSAAPLMTEVHTEAFF. The DNA of the CDR3 is TGTGCCAGCAGCGCGGCCCCCTTAATGACGGAGGTCCACACTGAAGCTTTCTTT.

The chain links TRBV7-2 to TRBJ1-2; TRBD1 might be the D (6 bases). CDR3 length equals 14 residues. Germline V gene data show CDR1 as SGHTA and CDR2 as FQGNSA. The V end lost 3 bases, the J end lost 8 bases, and 16 bases lay between the germline ends. CDR3 loop: CASSLIQGAWGYTF. Here the CDR3 DNA reads TGTGCCAGCAGCTTGATACAGGGCGCGTGGGGCTACACCTTC.

The genes are TRBV7-9 and TRBJ2-1; 7 bases are a match to TRBD2. Germline V gene lookup returns CDR1 SEHNR and CDR2 FQNEAQ (reference sequence). The trim removed 5 bases at V and 5 bases at J, leaving 6 bases unmatched. The CDR3 has 14 residues. CDR3 protein: CASSPGAGDNEQFF. CDR3 DNA sequence: TGTGCCAGCAGCCCTGGGGCGGGGGACAATGAGCAGTTCTTC. Based on the CDR3 plus reference TRBV7-9 and TRBJ2-1, the full variable domain is DTGVSQNPRHKITKRGQNVTFRCDPISEHNRLYWYRQTLGQGPEFLTYFQNEAQLEKSRLLSDRFSAERPKGSFSTLEIQRTEQGDSAMYLCASSPGAGDNEQFFGPGTRLTVL.

The chain employs TRBV7-2 and TRBJ1-2, with a weak D call TRBD1 (6 bases). V was trimmed by 2 bases and J by 6 bases, leaving 16 bases between them. This CDR3 is 15 amino acids long. Germline V gene lookup returns CDR1 SGHTA and CDR2 FQGNSA. The CDR3 loop is CASSLLTGRVHGYTF. The CDR3 region has the DNA TGTGCCAGCAGCTTATTAACAGGGAGGGTCCATGGCTACACCTTC. The full variable domain, rest sourced from reference TRBV7-2 and TRBJ1-2, is GAGVSQSPSNKVTEKGKDVELRCDPISGHTALYWYRQSLGQGLEFLIYFQGNSAPDKSGLPSDRFSAERTGGSVSTLTIQRTQQEDSAVYLCASSLLTGRVHGYTFGSGTRLTVV.

The genes are TRBV5-1 and TRBJ2-7; 16 positions match TRBD2. Trimming took 4 bases from V and 7 from J; bases not matched to a gene: 5. Germline V gene lookup returns CDR1 SGHRS and CDR2 YFSETQ. The CDR3 loop spans 15 amino acids. CDR3 region: CASSGTSGRAREQYF. CDR3 DNA sequence: TGCGCCAGCAGCGGGACTAGCGGGAGGGCCAGAGAGCAGTACTTC. The full variable domain, with the rest looked up from reference TRBV5-1 and TRBJ2-7, is KAGVTQTPRYLIKTRGQQVTLSCSPISGHRSVSWYQQTPGQGLQFLFEYFSETQRNKGNFPGRFSGRQFSNSRSEMNVSTLELGDSALYLCASSGTSGRAREQYFGPGTRLTVT.

The rearrangement joins TRBV14 to TRBJ2-7, with unresolved D. This CDR3 contains 14 residues. Germline assignment: CDR1 SGHDN and CDR2 FVKESK. The V end was cut by 3 bases, the J end by 5 bases, with 14 bases between. The CDR3 coding sequence is TGTGCCAGCAGCCAGATAACAGTCTTTGACGAGCAGTACTTC. Amino acid sequence: CASSQITVFDEQYF.

The rearrangement uses TRBV5-1 and TRBJ1-6, with D possibly matching TRBD1 (5 bases). The CDR3 covers 16 residues. The ends were cut back, 0 bases at V and 5 bases at J, with 12 bases in the middle. In germline, CDR1 is SGHRS, CDR2 YFSETQ. The CDR3 coding sequence is TGCGCCAGCAGCTTGGAGCAGGGCGTAAATAATTCACCCCTCCACTTT. Translation gives CASSLEQGVNNSPLHF.

The chain combines TRBV9 with TRBJ2-3; no definite D call. This CDR3 is 12 amino acids long. Germline loops: CDR1 SGDLS, CDR2 YYNGEE. V dropped 3 bases and J dropped 7 bases, with 9 bases sitting between them. CDR3 bases: TGTGCCAGCAGCGCAGTCCCACATACGCAGTATTTT. Translation: CASSAVPHTQYF.

The chain couples TRBV5-5 to TRBJ1-6; D might be TRBD1 (6 bases). The CDR3 consists of 17 residues. Germline CDR1 reads SGHKS; CDR2 reads YYEKEE (reference sequence). V lost 0 bases and J lost 9, with 19 bases in between. CDR3 region: CASSLEVWGQGSSPLHF. The CDR3 bases are TGTGCCAGCAGCTTGGAGGTATGGGGGCAGGGGAGTTCACCCCTCCACTTT. The full variable domain, its missing parts supplied by reference TRBV5-5 and TRBJ1-6, is DAGVTQSPTHLIKTRGQQVTLRCSPISGHKSVSWYQQVLGQGPQFIFQYYEKEERGRGNFPDRFSARQFPNYSSELNVNALLLGDSALYLCASSLEVWGQGSSPLHFGNGTRLTVT.

This chain links TRBV5-1 with TRBJ1-1; 11 bases agree with TRBD1. This CDR3 spans 19 amino acids. CDR1 is SGHRS and CDR2 is YFSETQ in the germline V gene. The trim removed 3 bases at V and 0 bases at J, leaving 13 bases unmatched. CDR3 sequence: CASSSPGGQGEGVNTEAFF. The DNA of the CDR3 is TGCGCCAGCAGCTCCCCCGGGGGACAGGGGGAAGGGGTGAACACTGAAGCTTTCTTT.

The rearrangement uses TRBV11-3 and TRBJ2-3, with D unclear. The CDR3 has 16 residues. Germline V CDR1 and CDR2: SGHNT, YENEEA. V lost 1 base and J lost 2, with 13 bases in between. The CDR3 sequence: CASSLGARISTDTQYF. CDR3 sequence (DNA): TGTGCCAGCAGCTTAGGCGCCAGGATTTCCACAGATACGCAGTATTTT.

V is TRBV4-2 and J is TRBJ1-1, with no clear D. This CDR3 contains 16 residues. V was pared by 5 bases and J by 0 bases, with 16 bases between. Per germline, CDR1 LGHNA and CDR2 YNFKEQ. CDR3 DNA: TGTGCCAGCAGCGCCCGGGTGAGAAATATGAACACTGAAGCTTTCTTT. Amino acid sequence: CASSARVRNMNTEAFF.